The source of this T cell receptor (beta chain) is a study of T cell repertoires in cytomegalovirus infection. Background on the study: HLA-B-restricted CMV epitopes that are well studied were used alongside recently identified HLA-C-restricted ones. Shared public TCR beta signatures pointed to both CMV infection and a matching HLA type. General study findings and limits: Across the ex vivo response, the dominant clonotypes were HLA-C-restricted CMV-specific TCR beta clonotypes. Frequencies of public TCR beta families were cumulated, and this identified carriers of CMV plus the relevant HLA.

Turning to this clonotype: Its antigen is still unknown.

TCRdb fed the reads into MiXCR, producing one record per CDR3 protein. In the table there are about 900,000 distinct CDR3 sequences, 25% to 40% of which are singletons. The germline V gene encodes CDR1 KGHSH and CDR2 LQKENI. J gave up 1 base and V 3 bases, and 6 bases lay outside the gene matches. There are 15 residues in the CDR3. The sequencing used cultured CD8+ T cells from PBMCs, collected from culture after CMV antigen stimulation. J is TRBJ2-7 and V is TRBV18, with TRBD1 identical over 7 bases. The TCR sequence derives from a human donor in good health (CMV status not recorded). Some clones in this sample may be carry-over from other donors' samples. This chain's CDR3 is CASSPEDRSSYEQYF. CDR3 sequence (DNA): TGTGCCAGCTCACCCGAGGACAGGTCTTCCTACGAGCAGTACTTC.